The T cell receptor beta chain under discussion was sequenced for a study of cytomegalovirus exposure and HLA in healthy donors. Study at large: Earlier work reported 90 million to 120 million unique TCR beta sequences from about 170 million T cells. About 77 million unique TCRs from HLA-typed donors made up an early data release.

This clone occurred once. The antigen is undetermined. Notes on the study in general: Analyses of presence/absence relied on an assumption of roughly uniform sequencing depth across donors.

PCR was performed using 60 Vbeta and 13 Jbeta primers. Libraries were prepared by immunoSEQ multiplex PCR; TCRdb keeps only in-frame clonotypes and omits some of them. Of fewer than 200,000 clones in the sample, about 81% were seen once. In germline, CDR1 is SGHNT, CDR2 YYREEE (reference sequence). The CDR3 has 17 amino acids. J lost 0 bases, V lost 4 bases, and 10 bases had no gene match. The V call is TRBV5-4, the J call TRBJ2-3, with 8 bases fitting TRBD2. The sequenced sample consisted of PBMCs. This TCR came from a woman aged 18 to 35 in good health and CMV-seronegative. The CDR3 DNA reads as TGTGCCAGCAGCCCCGGGTTTCAGCGGGAGAGCACAGATACGCAGTATTTT. Encoded protein: CASSPGFQRESTDTQYF.